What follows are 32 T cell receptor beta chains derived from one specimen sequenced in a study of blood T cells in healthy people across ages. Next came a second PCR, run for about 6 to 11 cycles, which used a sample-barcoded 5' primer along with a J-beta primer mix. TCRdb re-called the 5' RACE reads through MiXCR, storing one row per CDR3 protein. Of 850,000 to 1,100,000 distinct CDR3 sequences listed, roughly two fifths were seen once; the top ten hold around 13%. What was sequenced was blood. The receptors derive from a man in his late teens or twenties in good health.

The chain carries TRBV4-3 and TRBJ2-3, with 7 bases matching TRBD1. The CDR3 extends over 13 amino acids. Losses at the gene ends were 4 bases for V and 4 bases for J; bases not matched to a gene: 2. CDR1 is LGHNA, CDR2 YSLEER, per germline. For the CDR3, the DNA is TGCGCCAGCAGCCGACAGGGTTCAGATACGCAGTATTTT. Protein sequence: CASSRQGSDTQYF.

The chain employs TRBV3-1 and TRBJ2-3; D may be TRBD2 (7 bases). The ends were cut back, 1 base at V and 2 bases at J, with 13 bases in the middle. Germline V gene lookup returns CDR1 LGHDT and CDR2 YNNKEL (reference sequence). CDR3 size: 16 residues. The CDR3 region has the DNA TGTGCCAGCAGCCAAGCAGGAGGGGGGGACACAGATACGCAGTATTTT. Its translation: CASSQAGGGDTDTQYF.

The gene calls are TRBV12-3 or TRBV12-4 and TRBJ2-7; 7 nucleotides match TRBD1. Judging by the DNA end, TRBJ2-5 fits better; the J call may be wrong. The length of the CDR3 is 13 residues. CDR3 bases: TGTGCCAGCACAAACAGGGGTGAGGAGACCCAGTACTTC. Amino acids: CASTNRGEETQYF.

CDR3 sequence reads: CASATGLAVGTDTQYF. Written as DNA, the CDR3 is TGTGCCAGCGCGACCGGACTAGCAGTGGGCACAGATACGCAGTATTTT. The chain links TRBV12-3 or TRBV12-4 to TRBJ2-3; 8 bases agree with TRBD2. CDR3 size: 16 residues. The ends lost 8 bases at V and 1 base at J; junction bases unmatched: 11.

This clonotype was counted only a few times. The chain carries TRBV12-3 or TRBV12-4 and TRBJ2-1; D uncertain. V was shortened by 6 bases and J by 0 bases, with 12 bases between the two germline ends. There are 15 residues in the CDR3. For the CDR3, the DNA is TGTGCCAGCAGCACGGCCACGGGCTCCTACAATGAGCAGTTCTTC. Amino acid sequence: CASSTATGSYNEQFF.

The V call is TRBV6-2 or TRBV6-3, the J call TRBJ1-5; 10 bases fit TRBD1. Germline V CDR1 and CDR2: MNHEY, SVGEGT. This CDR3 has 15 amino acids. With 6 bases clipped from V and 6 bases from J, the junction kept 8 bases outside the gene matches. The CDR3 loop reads CASSRDRGGSQPQHF. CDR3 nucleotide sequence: TGTGCCAGCAGCCGGGACAGGGGAGGGAGTCAGCCCCAGCATTTT.

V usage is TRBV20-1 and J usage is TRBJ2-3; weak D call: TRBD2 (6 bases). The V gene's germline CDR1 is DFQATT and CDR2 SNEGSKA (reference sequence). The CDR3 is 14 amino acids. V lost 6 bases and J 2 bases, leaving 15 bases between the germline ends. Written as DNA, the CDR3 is TGCAGTGCCCAAACCGGGACTCACACAGATACGCAGTATTTT. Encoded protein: CSAQTGTHTDTQYF.

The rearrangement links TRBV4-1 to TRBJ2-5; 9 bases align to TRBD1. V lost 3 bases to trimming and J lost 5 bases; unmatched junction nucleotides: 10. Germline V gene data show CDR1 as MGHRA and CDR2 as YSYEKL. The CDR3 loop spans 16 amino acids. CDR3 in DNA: TGCGCCAGCAGCCAGGCAACAGGGGGCGACTGGGAGACCCAGTACTTC. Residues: CASSQATGGDWETQYF.

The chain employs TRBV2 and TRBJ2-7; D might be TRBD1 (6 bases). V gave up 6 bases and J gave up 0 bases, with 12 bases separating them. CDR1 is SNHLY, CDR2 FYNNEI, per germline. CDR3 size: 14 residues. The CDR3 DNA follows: TGTGCCAGCAGGCTGACAGGCCACTCCTACGAGCAGTACTTC. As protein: CASRLTGHSYEQYF.

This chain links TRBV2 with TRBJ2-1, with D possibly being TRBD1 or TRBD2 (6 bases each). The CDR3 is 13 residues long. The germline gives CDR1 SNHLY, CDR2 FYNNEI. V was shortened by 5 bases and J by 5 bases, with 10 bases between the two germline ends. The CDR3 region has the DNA TGTGCCAGCAGTACGGGGGCCAACAATGAGCAGTTCTTC. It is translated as CASSTGANNEQFF.

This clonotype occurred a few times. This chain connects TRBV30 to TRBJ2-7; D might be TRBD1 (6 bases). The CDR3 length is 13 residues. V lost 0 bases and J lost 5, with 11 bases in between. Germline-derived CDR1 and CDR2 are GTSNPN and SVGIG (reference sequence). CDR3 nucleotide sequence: TGTGCCTGGAGTGTACTAAGGGGGAACGAGCAGTACTTC. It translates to CAWSVLRGNEQYF.

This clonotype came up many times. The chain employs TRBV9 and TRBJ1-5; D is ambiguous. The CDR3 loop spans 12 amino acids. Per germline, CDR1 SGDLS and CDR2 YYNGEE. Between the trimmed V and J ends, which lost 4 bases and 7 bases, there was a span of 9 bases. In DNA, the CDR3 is TGTGCCAGCAGCTCCCCAGGACAGCCCCAGCATTTT. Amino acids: CASSSPGQPQHF. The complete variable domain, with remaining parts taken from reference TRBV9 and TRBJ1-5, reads DSGVTQTPKHLITATGQRVTLRCSPRSGDLSVYWYQQSLDQGLQFLIQYYNGEERAKGNILERFSAQQFPDLHSELNLSSLELGDSALYFCASSSPGQPQHFGDGTRLSIL.

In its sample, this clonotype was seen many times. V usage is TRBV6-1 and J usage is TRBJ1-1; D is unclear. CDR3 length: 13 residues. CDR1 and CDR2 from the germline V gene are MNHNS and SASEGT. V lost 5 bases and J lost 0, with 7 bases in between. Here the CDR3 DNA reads TGTGCCAGCAGTCGGTCCCTGAACACTGAAGCTTTCTTT. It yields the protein CASSRSLNTEAFF.

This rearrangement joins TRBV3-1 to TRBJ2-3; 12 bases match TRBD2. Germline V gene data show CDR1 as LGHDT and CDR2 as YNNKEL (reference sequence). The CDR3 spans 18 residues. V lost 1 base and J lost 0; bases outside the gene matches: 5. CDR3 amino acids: CASSQGTSGASSTDTQYF. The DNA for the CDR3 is TGTGCCAGCAGCCAAGGGACTAGCGGGGCTTCCAGCACAGATACGCAGTATTTT.

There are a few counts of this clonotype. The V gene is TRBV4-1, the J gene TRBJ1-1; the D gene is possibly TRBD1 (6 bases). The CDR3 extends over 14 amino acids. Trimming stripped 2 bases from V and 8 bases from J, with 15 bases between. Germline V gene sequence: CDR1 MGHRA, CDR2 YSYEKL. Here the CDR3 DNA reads TGCGCCAGCAGCCAACCTCAGGGGCTGACCGAAGCTTTCTTT. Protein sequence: CASSQPQGLTEAFF.

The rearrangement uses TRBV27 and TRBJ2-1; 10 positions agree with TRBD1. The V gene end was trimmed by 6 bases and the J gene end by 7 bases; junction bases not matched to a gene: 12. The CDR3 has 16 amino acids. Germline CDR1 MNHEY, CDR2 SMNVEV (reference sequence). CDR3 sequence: CASSPGTGVLLNEQFF. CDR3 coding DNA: TGTGCCAGCAGCCCCGGGACAGGGGTTTTGCTGAATGAGCAGTTCTTC.

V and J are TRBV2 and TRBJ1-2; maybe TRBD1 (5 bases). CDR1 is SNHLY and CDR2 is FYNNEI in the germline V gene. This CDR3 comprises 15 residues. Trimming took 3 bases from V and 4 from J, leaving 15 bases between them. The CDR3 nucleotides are TGTGCCAGCAGTGAGGGACTGGGAGTTATCTATGGCTACACCTTC. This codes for CASSEGLGVIYGYTF. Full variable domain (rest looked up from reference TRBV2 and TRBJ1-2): EPEVTQTPSHQVTQMGQEVILRCVPISNHLYFYWYRQILGQKVEFLVSFYNNEISEKSEIFDDQFSVERPDGSNFTLKIRSTKLEDSAMYFCASSEGLGVIYGYTFGSGTRLTVV.

The CDR3 sequence: CASSLGAPNSGDYGYTF. CDR3 in DNA: TGTGCCAGCAGCTTAGGGGCACCTAACTCGGGAGACTATGGCTACACCTTC. This chain joins TRBV7-2 and TRBJ1-2, with unresolved D. CDR3 size: 17 residues. Germline V lookup: CDR1 SGHTA, CDR2 FQGNSA. V gave up 1 base and J gave up 3 bases, with 18 bases separating them. Supplemented by reference TRBV7-2 and TRBJ1-2, the full variable domain reads GAGVSQSPSNKVTEKGKDVELRCDPISGHTALYWYRQSLGQGLEFLIYFQGNSAPDKSGLPSDRFSAERTGGSVSTLTIQRTQQEDSAVYLCASSLGAPNSGDYGYTFGSGTRLTVV.

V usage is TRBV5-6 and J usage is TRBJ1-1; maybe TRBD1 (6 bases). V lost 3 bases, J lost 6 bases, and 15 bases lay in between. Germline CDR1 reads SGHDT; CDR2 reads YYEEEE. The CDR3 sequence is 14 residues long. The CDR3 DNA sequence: TGTGCCAGCAGCTCAGGCGGCAGGGGATCTGAAGCTTTCTTT. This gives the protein CASSSGGRGSEAFF.

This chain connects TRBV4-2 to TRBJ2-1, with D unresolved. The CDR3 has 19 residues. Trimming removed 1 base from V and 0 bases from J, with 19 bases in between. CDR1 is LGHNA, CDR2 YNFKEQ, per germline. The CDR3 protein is CASSQGGVVIAGSYNEQFF. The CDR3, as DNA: TGTGCCAGCAGCCAAGGAGGAGTAGTGATTGCAGGCTCCTACAATGAGCAGTTCTTC.

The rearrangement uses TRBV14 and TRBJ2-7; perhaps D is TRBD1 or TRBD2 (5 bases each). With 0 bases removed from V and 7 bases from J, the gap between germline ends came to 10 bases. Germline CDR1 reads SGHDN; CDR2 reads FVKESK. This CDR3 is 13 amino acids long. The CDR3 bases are TGTGCCAGCAGCCAAGAATGGGGGAATGAGCAGTACTTC. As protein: CASSQEWGNEQYF.

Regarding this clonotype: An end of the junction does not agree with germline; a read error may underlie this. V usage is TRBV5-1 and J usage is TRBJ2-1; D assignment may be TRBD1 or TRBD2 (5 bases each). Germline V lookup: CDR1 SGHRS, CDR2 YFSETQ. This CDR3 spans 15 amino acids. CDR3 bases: TGTGCCAGCAGCTTAGTAGGGGAGTCCTACAATGAGCAGTTCTTC. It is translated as CASSLVGESYNEQFF.

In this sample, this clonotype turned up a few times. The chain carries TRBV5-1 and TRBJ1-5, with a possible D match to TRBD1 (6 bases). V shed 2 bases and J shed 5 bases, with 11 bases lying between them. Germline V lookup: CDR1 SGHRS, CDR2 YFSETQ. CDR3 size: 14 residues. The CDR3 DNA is TGCGCCAGCAGCTTTGGGGGCTGGGATCAGCCCCAGCATTTT. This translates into CASSFGGWDQPQHF.

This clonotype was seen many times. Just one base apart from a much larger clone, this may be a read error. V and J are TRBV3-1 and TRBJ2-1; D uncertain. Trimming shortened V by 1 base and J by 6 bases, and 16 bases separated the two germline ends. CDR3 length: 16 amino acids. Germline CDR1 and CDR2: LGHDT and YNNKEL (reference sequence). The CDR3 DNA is TGTGCCAGCAGCCAAGGTCGGAGCTGGCCCCGCAATGAGCAGTTCTTC. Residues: CASSQGRSWPRNEQFF.

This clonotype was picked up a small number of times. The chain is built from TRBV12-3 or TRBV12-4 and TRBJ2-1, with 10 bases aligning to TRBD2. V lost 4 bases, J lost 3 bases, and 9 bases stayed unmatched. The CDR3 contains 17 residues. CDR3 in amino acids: CASSSTSSGGDYNEQFF. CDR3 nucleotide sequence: TGTGCCAGCAGTTCCACCTCAAGCGGGGGGGACTACAATGAGCAGTTCTTC.

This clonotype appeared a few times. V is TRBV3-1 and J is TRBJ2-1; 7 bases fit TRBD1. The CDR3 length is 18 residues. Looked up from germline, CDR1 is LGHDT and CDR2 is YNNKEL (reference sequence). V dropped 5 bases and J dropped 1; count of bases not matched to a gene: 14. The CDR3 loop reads CASSNRGVGAGSYNEQFF. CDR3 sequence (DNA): TGTGCCAGCAGCAACAGGGGCGTTGGAGCAGGGTCCTACAATGAGCAGTTCTTC.

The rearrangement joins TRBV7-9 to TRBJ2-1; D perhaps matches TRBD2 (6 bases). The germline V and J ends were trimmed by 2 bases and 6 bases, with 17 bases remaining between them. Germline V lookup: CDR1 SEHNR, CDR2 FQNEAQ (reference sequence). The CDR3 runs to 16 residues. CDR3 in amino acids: CASSLMVLGGVNEQFF. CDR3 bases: TGTGCCAGCAGCTTAATGGTCCTGGGCGGGGTCAATGAGCAGTTCTTC.

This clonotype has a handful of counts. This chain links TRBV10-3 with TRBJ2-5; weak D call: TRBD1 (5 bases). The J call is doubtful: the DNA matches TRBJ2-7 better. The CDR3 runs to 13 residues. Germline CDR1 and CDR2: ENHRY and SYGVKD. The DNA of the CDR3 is TGTGCCATCAGTGATAACAGGTTACACGAGCAGTACTTC. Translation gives CAISDNRLHEQYF.

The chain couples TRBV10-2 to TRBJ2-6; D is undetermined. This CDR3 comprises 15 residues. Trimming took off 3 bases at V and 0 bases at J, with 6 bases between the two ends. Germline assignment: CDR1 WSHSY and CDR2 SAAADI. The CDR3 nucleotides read TGCGCCAGCAGTGAATACGCCTCTGGGGCCAACGTCCTGACTTTC. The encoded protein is CASSEYASGANVLTF.

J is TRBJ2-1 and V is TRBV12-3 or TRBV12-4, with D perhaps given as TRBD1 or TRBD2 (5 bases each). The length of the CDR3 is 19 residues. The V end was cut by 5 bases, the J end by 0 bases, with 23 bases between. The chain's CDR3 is CASSPGVLGVSSSYNEQFF. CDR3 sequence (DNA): TGTGCCAGCAGTCCTGGTGTACTAGGGGTTTCAAGCTCCTACAATGAGCAGTTCTTC.

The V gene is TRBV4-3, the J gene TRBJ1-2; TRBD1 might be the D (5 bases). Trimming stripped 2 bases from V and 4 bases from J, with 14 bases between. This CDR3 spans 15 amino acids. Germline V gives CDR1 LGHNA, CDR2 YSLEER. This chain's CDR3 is CASSQRQGQFYGYTF. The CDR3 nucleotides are TGCGCCAGCAGCCAAAGGCAGGGCCAATTCTATGGCTACACCTTC.

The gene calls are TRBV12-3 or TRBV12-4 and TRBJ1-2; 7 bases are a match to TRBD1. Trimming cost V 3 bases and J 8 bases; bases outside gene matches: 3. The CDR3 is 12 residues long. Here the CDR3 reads CASSFDRAGYTF. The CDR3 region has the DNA TGTGCCAGCAGTTTTGACAGGGCGGGCTACACCTTC.